A single sample gave rise to the 23 T cell receptor beta chains below, sequenced in a study of control samples from healthy donors and cancer patients. The table came from immunoSEQ multiplex PCR; TCRdb's copy has only in-frame clones and leaves some out. The data contain about 94,000 clones, 90% of them singletons. Sample: blood. The receptors were gathered from a woman between 18 and 29 years old in good health.

The V and J genes are TRBV19 and TRBJ1-4, with 7 bases lining up with TRBD1. This CDR3 comprises 14 residues. With 5 bases clipped from V and 4 bases from J, the junction kept 4 bases outside the gene matches. Germline V gene sequence: CDR1 LNHDA, CDR2 SQIVND (reference sequence). Here the CDR3 reads CASSRDSVNEKLFF. CDR3 DNA sequence: TGTGCCAGTAGTCGGGACAGCGTTAATGAAAAACTGTTTTTT.

The chain uses TRBV4-1 and TRBJ1-6; no firm D call. The germline gives CDR1 MGHRA, CDR2 YSYEKL. CDR3 length: 15 amino acids. V lost 7 bases and J lost 10, with 20 bases in between. The CDR3 loop is CASTSLTNPRSPLHF. In DNA form, the CDR3 reads TGCGCCAGCACTTCCCTAACAAACCCCAGATCACCCCTCCACTTT.

The chain combines TRBV27 with TRBJ2-1, with D perhaps matching TRBD2 (6 bases). V lost 5 bases to trimming and J lost 2 bases, with 16 bases between them. Germline CDR1 and CDR2: MNHEY and SMNVEV (reference sequence). CDR3 length equals 16 residues. The CDR3 DNA is TGTGCCAGCAGTATAAACTTACTAGCCCCCTACAATGAGCAGTTCTTC. It is translated as CASSINLLAPYNEQFF.

CDR3 in amino acids: CASSSQGNADTQYF. The CDR3 DNA reads as TGTGCCAGCAGCTCTCAGGGAAACGCAGATACGCAGTATTTT. The chain carries TRBV7-3 and TRBJ2-3, with D perhaps matching TRBD1 (5 bases). CDR1 is SGHTA and CDR2 is FQGTGA in the germline V gene. The V gene lost 4 bases and the J gene lost 4 bases, with 12 bases spanning the gap. The CDR3 runs 14 residues.

A single count supports this clone. This chain uses TRBV6-5 with TRBJ1-3, with a tentative D call TRBD1 (5 bases). The CDR3 consists of 15 residues. The V gene lost 3 bases and the J gene lost 4 bases, with 13 bases spanning the gap. From germline, CDR1 is MNHEY and CDR2 SVGAGI. CDR3 sequence reads: CASSYLTGVGNTIYF. As DNA, the CDR3 is TGTGCCAGCAGTTATCTTACGGGGGTAGGAAACACCATATATTTT.

This sequence joins TRBV4-1 and TRBJ1-2; 8 bases match TRBD1. The ends lost 7 bases at V and 0 bases at J; junction bases unmatched: 7. Per the germline V gene, CDR1 is MGHRA and CDR2 is YSYEKL. The CDR3 has 15 residues. CDR3 amino acids: CASTARGLTNYGYTF. The CDR3 DNA reads TGCGCCAGCACCGCCAGGGGGCTCACTAACTATGGCTACACCTTC.

The rearrangement joins TRBV6-5 to TRBJ1-6; no definite D call. Germline CDR1 is MNHEY and CDR2 is SVGAGI. The CDR3 totals 16 residues. V was cut by 0 bases and J by 0 bases, with 6 bases left in between. CDR3 sequence reads: CASSYSRDSYNSPLHF. The CDR3 DNA reads as TGTGCCAGCAGTTACTCCCGGGACTCCTATAATTCACCCCTCCACTTT.

V is TRBV6-5 and J is TRBJ2-1; TRBD2 matches at 9 bases. Germline trimming cut 8 bases from V and 3 bases from J; bases unmatched to any gene: 8. This CDR3 region has 15 residues. Germline CDR1 is MNHEY and CDR2 is SVGAGI. CDR3 protein: CASRAGRGGYNEQFF. For the CDR3, the DNA is TGTGCCAGCCGGGCCGGGCGGGGGGGCTACAATGAGCAGTTCTTC.

This chain connects TRBV27 to TRBJ1-5; the match to TRBD1 covers 11 bases. This CDR3 is 17 amino acids long. Germline CDR1 is MNHEY and CDR2 is SMNVEV (reference sequence). J gave up 6 bases and V 0 bases, and 7 bases lay outside the gene matches. The CDR3 DNA follows: TGTGCCAGCAGTTTATCTGTATCGGGACAGGGGGGTCAGCCCCAGCATTTT. Encoded protein: CASSLSVSGQGGQPQHF.

The chain is built from TRBV5-5 and TRBJ1-4, with 10 bases fitting TRBD1. The V segment lost 0 bases and the J segment 7 bases; nucleotides outside the gene matches: 6. Looked up from germline, CDR1 is SGHKS and CDR2 is YYEKEE (reference sequence). The CDR3 totals 16 residues. For the CDR3, the DNA is TGTGCCAGCAGCTTGGAGGTCGGGGACAGGGGTGAAAAACTGTTTTTT. This gives the protein CASSLEVGDRGEKLFF.

V gene TRBV12-5 combines with J gene TRBJ2-3; 11 bases align to TRBD2. Germline CDR1 is LGHNT and CDR2 is FRNRAP. The CDR3 consists of 14 residues. The CDR3 region has the DNA TGTGCAACATCTAGCGGGGGGATCACAGATACGCAGTATTTT. It is translated as CATSSGGITDTQYF.

This chain uses TRBV6-4 with TRBJ2-2, with a weak D call TRBD1 (6 bases). There are 14 residues in the CDR3. Germline CDR1 is MRHNA and CDR2 is SNTAGT. The germline V and J ends were trimmed by 6 bases and 1 base, with 9 bases remaining between them. CDR3 loop: CASRQGWNTGELFF. CDR3 nucleotide sequence: TGTGCCAGCAGACAGGGTTGGAACACCGGGGAGCTGTTTTTT.

The chain uses TRBV27 and TRBJ2-7, with 9 bases identical to TRBD1. The V gene's germline CDR1 is MNHEY and CDR2 SMNVEV (reference sequence). V was clipped by 2 bases and J by 7 bases; unmatched bases: 6. The CDR3 contains 14 residues. This CDR3 reads CASSLKDRGWEQYF. Written as DNA, the CDR3 is TGTGCCAGCAGTTTAAAGGACAGGGGCTGGGAGCAGTACTTC.

This chain links TRBV6-5 with TRBJ1-2; D may be TRBD1 (5 bases). Germline V CDR1 and CDR2: MNHEY, SVGAGI. The CDR3 spans 12 residues. V was clipped by 0 bases and J by 8 bases, with 7 bases between them. The CDR3 coding sequence is TGTGCCAGCAGTTACTCGGGGGAGGGCTACACCTTC. This encodes CASSYSGEGYTF.

The chain has TRBV5-1 and TRBJ2-7; D gene unclear. CDR3 length: 14 amino acids. Trimming stripped 4 bases from V and 2 bases from J, with 13 bases between. Germline CDR1 is SGHRS and CDR2 is YFSETQ. In nucleotides, the CDR3 is TGCGCCAGCAGCGGTGGTTTAAACCCCTACGAGCAGTACTTC. Its protein product is CASSGGLNPYEQYF.

This chain joins TRBV24-1 and TRBJ2-3, with unresolved D. The CDR3 loop spans 14 amino acids. Germline values: CDR1 KGHDR, CDR2 SFDVKD. The V end was cut by 0 bases, the J end by 2 bases, with 5 bases between. This CDR3 reads CATSDLGPTDTQYF. CDR3 nucleotides: TGTGCCACCAGTGATTTGGGCCCCACAGATACGCAGTATTTT.

This clone was seen a handful of times. The chain recombines TRBV7-3 with TRBJ2-3, with D maybe TRBD1 (6 bases). This CDR3 spans 15 amino acids. Trimming stripped 1 base from V and 5 bases from J, with 13 bases between. Germline CDR1 reads SGHTA; CDR2 reads FQGTGA. As DNA, the CDR3 is TGTGCCAGCAGCTTAATTGGGGACATCGGAGATACGCAGTATTTT. It encodes CASSLIGDIGDTQYF.

The chain couples TRBV10-1 to TRBJ1-2; D call uncertain. The germline gives CDR1 WNHNN, CDR2 SYGVQD (reference sequence). V was trimmed by 2 bases and J by 4 bases, leaving 8 bases between them. The length of the CDR3 is 13 residues. CDR3 coding DNA: TGCGCCAGCAGTGAGAACAGCCCCTATGGCTACACCTTC. Translation gives CASSENSPYGYTF.

The gene calls are TRBV5-4 and TRBJ1-2, with TRBD1 as a possible D gene (5 bases). The CDR3 totals 15 residues. V was trimmed by 4 bases and J by 5 bases, leaving 18 bases between them. In germline, CDR1 is SGHNT, CDR2 YYREEE (reference sequence). The CDR3 DNA reads TGTGCCAGCAGCACTCAGTGGGGGGGAGATTATGGCTACACCTTC. Protein: CASSTQWGGDYGYTF.

The chain couples TRBV7-8 to TRBJ2-1; 7 positions match TRBD1. V lost 3 bases to trimming and J lost 7 bases; unmatched junction nucleotides: 12. This CDR3 comprises 16 residues. Germline V gene lookup returns CDR1 SGHVS and CDR2 FQNEAQ. CDR3 amino acids: CASSFDRAGFLNEQFF. The CDR3, as DNA: TGTGCCAGCAGCTTCGACAGGGCTGGATTCCTGAATGAGCAGTTCTTC.

V and J are TRBV11-3 and TRBJ2-3; D is possibly TRBD1 (6 bases). Germline assignment: CDR1 SGHNT and CDR2 YENEEA. The CDR3 loop spans 13 amino acids. Trimming took 3 bases from V and 6 from J, leaving 10 bases between them. In DNA form, the CDR3 reads TGTGCCAGCAGCTTCAGGGGTGCGGATACGCAGTATTTT. Residues: CASSFRGADTQYF.

The chain has TRBV12-5 and TRBJ2-3; TRBD1 is a possible D gene (6 bases). CDR3 length equals 15 residues. Looked up from germline, CDR1 is LGHNT and CDR2 is FRNRAP. Trimming removed 3 bases at V and 0 bases at J, with 10 bases between. The CDR3 coding sequence is TGTGCTAGTGGTTTAGGGGACACTAGCACAGATACGCAGTATTTT. Its translation: CASGLGDTSTDTQYF. The full variable domain, completed using reference TRBV12-5 and TRBJ2-3, is DARVTQTPRHKVTEMGQEVTMRCQPILGHNTVFWYRQTMMQGLELLAYFRNRAPLDDSGMPKDRFSAEMPDATLATLKIQPSEPRDSAVYFCASGLGDTSTDTQYFGPGTRLTVL.

V usage is TRBV7-9 and J usage is TRBJ2-7; D gene uncertain. This CDR3 is 14 amino acids long. Germline loops: CDR1 SEHNR, CDR2 FQNEAQ (reference sequence). V was pared by 1 base and J by 0 bases, with 7 bases between. CDR3 residues: CASSLGLSSYEQYF. The DNA for the CDR3 is TGTGCCAGCAGCTTAGGCCTGAGCTCCTACGAGCAGTACTTC.